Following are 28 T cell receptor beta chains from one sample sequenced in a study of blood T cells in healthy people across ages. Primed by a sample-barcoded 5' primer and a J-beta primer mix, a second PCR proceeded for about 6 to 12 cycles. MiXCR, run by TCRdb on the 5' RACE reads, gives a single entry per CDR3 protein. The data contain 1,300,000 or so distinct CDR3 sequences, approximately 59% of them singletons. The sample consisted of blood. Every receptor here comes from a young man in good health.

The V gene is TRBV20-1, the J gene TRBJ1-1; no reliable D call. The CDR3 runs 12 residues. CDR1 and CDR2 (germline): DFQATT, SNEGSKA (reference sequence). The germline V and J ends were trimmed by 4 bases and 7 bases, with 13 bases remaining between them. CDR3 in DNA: TGCAGTGCTAAGGAGGTGGGAGTTGAAGCTTTCTTT. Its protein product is CSAKEVGVEAFF.

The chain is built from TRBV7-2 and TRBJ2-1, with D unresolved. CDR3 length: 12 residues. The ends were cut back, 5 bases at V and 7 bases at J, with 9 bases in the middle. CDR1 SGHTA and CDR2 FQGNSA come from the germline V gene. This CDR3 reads CASSPQRNEQFF. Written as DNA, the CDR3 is TGTGCCAGCAGCCCCCAGAGGAATGAGCAGTTCTTC.

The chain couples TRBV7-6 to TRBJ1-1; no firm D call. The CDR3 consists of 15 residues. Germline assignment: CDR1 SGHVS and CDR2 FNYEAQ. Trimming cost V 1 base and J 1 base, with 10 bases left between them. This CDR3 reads CASSLGPGANTEAFF. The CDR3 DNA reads TGTGCCAGCAGCTTAGGACCAGGAGCGAACACTGAAGCTTTCTTT.

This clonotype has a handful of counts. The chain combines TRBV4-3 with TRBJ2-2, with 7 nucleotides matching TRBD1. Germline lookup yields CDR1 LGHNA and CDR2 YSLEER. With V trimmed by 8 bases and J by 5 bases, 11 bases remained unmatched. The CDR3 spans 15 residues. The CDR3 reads CASGQGEFWTGELFF. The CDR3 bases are TGCGCCAGCGGTCAGGGGGAGTTTTGGACCGGGGAGCTGTTTTTT.

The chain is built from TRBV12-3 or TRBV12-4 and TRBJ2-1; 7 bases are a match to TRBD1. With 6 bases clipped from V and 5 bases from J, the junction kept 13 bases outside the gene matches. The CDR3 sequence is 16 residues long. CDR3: CASRVGISTGNNEQFF. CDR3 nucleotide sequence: TGTGCCAGCAGAGTCGGGATCTCGACAGGGAACAATGAGCAGTTCTTC.

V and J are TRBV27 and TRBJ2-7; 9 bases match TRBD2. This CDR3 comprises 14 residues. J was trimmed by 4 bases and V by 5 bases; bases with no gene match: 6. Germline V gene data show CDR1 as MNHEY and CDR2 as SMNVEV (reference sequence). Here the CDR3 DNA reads TGTGCCAGCAGTGTGCGGGAGGGCGTATACGAGCAGTACTTC. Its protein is CASSVREGVYEQYF.

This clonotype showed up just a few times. The CDR3 spells CASGGSVSGANVLTF. CDR3 coding DNA: TGTGCCAGCGGGGGATCGGTCTCTGGGGCCAACGTCCTGACTTTC. The gene calls are TRBV6-1 and TRBJ2-6; D is tentatively TRBD1 or TRBD2 (5 bases each). Germline CDR1 reads MNHNS; CDR2 reads SASEGT. V lost 8 bases, J lost 0 bases, and 11 bases lay in between. This CDR3 contains 15 residues.

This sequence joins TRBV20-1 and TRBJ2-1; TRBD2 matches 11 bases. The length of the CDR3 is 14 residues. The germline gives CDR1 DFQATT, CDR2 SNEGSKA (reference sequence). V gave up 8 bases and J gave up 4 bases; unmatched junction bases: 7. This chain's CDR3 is CSSPLAGGYNEQFF. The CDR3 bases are TGCAGTTCACCCCTAGCGGGAGGTTACAATGAGCAGTTCTTC.

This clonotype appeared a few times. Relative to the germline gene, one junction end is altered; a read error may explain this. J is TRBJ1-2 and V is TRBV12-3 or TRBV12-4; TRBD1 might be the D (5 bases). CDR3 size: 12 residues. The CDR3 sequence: CASSSGSYDYTF. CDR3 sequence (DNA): TGTGCCAGCAGCTCAGGGTCCTATGACTACACCTTC.

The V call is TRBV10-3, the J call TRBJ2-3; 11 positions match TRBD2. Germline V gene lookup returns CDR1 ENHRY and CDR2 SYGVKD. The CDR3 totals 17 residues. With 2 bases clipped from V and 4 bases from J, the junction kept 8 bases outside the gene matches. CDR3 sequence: CAISEQRVAGGSDTQYF. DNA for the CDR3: TGTGCCATCAGTGAGCAACGAGTAGCGGGGGGGTCAGATACGCAGTATTTT.

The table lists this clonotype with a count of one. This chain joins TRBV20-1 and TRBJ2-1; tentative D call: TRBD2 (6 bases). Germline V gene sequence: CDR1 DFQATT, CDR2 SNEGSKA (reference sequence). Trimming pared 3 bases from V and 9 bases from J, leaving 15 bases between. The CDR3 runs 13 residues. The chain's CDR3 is CSASPGEATEQFF. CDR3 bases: TGCAGTGCTAGTCCCGGGGAGGCTACTGAGCAGTTCTTC.

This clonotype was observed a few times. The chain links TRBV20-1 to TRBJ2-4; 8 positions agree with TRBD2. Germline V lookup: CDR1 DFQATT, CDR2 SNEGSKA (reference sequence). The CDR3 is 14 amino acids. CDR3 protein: CRVVPSGYKNIQYF. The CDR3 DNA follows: TGCAGAGTGGTCCCTAGCGGGTACAAAAACATTCAGTACTTC.

The CDR3 nucleotides are TGTGCCAGCAGTCCACAGGGCCGGGACTATGGCTACACCTTC. The encoded protein is CASSPQGRDYGYTF. The J gene is TRBJ1-2, the V gene TRBV12-3 or TRBV12-4, with D maybe TRBD1 (6 bases). Trimming removed 5 bases from V and 3 bases from J, with 13 bases in between. CDR3 size: 14 residues.

The CDR3 nucleotides are TGTGCCAGCAGCTTATATACAGAAACGAACGAGCAGTACTTC. The encoded protein is CASSLYTETNEQYF. The J gene is TRBJ2-7, the V gene TRBV7-9; D not resolved. V shed 2 bases and J shed 5 bases, with 13 bases lying between them. The CDR3 length is 14 residues. CDR1 is SEHNR, CDR2 FQNEAQ, per germline (reference sequence).

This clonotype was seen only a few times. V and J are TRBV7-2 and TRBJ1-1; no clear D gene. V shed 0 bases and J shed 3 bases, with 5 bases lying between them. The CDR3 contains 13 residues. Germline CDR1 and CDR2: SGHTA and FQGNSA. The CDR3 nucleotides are TGTGCCAGCAGCTTAGCTCTGGACACTGAAGCTTTCTTT. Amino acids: CASSLALDTEAFF.

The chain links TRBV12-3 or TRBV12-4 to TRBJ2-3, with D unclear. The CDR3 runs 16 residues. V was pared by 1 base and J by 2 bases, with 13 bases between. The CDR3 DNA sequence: TGTGCCAGCAGTTTAGTTTTACCACCAAACACAGATACGCAGTATTTT. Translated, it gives CASSLVLPPNTDTQYF.

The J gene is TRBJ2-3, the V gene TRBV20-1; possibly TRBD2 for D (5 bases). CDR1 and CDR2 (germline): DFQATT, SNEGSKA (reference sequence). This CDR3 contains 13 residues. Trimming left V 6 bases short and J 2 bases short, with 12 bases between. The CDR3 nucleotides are TGCAGTGCCTTAACGGGGTTCACAGATACGCAGTATTTT. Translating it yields CSALTGFTDTQYF.

CDR3 nucleotides: TGTGCCAGCAGCTCTCCTAGCGGGAGGTTCGGAGATACGCAGTATTTT. Protein: CASSSPSGRFGDTQYF. This rearrangement joins TRBV6-1 to TRBJ2-3, with 11 bases aligning to TRBD2. The CDR3 runs 16 residues. Germline V gene sequence: CDR1 MNHNS, CDR2 SASEGT. V lost 6 bases, J lost 5 bases, and 10 bases stayed unmatched.

The CDR3: CASSLGQGVGDIQYF. The CDR3 bases are TGTGCCAGCAGCTTAGGACAGGGAGTTGGGGACATTCAGTACTTC. The V and J genes are TRBV13 and TRBJ2-4; D might be TRBD1 (6 bases). There are 15 residues in the CDR3. The germline gives CDR1 PRHDT, CDR2 FYEKMQ (reference sequence). V was pared by 0 bases and J by 8 bases, with 14 bases between.

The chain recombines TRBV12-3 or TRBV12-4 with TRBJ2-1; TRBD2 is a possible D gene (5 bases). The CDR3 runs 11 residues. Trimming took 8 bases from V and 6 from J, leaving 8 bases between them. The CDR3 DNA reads TGTGCCAGCGGAGGTTTCAATGAGCAGTTCTTC. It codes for CASGGFNEQFF.

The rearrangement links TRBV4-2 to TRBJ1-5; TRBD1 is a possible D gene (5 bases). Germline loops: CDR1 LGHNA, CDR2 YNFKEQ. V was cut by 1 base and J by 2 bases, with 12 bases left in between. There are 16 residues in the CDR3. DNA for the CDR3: TGTGCCAGCAGCCAAGCGTCAGGGAAGGGCAATCAGCCCCAGCATTTT. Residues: CASSQASGKGNQPQHF.

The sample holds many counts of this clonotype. This CDR3 reads CASSRLDSYEQYF. The CDR3 region has the DNA TGCGCCAGCAGCCGACTTGACTCCTACGAGCAGTACTTC. The chain is built from TRBV5-1 and TRBJ2-7; no reliable D call. V was cut by 4 bases and J by 0 bases, with 8 bases left in between. The CDR3 totals 13 residues. Per germline, CDR1 SGHRS and CDR2 YFSETQ.

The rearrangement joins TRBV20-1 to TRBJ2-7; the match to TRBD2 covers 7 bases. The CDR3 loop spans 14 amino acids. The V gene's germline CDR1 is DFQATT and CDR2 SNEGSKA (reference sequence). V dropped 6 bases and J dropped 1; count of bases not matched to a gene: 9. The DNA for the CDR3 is TGCAGTGCGCCCGGGACTAAAGGTTCCTACGAGCAGTACTTC. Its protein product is CSAPGTKGSYEQYF.

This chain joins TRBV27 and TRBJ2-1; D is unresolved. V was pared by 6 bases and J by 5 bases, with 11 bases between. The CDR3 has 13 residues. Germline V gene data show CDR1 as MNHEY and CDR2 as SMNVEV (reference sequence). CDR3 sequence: CASSLREHNEQFF. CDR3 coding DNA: TGTGCCAGCAGCTTAAGGGAACACAATGAGCAGTTCTTC.

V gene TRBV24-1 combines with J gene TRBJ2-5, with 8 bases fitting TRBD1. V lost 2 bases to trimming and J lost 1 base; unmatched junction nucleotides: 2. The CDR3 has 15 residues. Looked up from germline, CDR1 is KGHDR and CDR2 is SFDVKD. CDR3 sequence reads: CATSDSDRAQETQYF. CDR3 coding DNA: TGTGCCACCAGTGATTCGGACAGGGCCCAAGAGACCCAGTACTTC.

CDR3 protein: CASSQVPRADYGYTF. CDR3 DNA sequence: TGCGCCAGCAGCCAAGTCCCCAGGGCGGACTATGGCTACACCTTC. This chain uses TRBV4-3 with TRBJ1-2; perhaps TRBD1 as D (5 bases). The CDR3 totals 15 residues. Germline values: CDR1 LGHNA, CDR2 YSLEER. V lost 1 base, J lost 3 bases, and 12 bases lay in between.

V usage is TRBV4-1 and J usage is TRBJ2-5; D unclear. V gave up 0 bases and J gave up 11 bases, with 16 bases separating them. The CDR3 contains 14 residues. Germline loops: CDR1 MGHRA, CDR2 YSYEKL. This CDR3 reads CASSQDGLEDEQYF. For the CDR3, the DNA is TGCGCCAGCAGCCAAGATGGGCTAGAGGATGAGCAGTACTTC.

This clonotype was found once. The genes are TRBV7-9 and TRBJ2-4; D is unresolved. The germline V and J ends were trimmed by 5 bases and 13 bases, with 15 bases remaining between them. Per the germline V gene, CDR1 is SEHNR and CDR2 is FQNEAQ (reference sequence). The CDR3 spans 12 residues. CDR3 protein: CASSQAAYGQYF. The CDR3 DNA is TGTGCCAGCAGCCAGGCGGCCTACGGGCAGTACTTC.